Detailed here is one T cell receptor beta chain. PCR was performed a second time for roughly 7 to 12 cycles using a sample-barcoded 5' primer and a J-beta primer mix. Via MiXCR, TCRdb re-called the 5' RACE reads, giving one row per CDR3 protein. The sample has approximately 360,000 distinct CDR3 sequences; 45% to 60% are singletons. The CDR3 is 14 residues long. The germline V gene encodes CDR1 SGHDN and CDR2 FVKESK. V shed 5 bases and J shed 2 bases, with 12 bases lying between them. This sample was included in a study of blood T cells in healthy people across ages. This sequence originates from a man between 60 and 75 years old in good health. Sequenced sample: blood. The V gene is TRBV14, the J gene TRBJ1-2; D gene uncertain. In DNA, the CDR3 is TGTGCCAGCAGCGGCGGCAGCAACAACTATGGCTACACCTTC. It specifies CASSGGSNNYGYTF.